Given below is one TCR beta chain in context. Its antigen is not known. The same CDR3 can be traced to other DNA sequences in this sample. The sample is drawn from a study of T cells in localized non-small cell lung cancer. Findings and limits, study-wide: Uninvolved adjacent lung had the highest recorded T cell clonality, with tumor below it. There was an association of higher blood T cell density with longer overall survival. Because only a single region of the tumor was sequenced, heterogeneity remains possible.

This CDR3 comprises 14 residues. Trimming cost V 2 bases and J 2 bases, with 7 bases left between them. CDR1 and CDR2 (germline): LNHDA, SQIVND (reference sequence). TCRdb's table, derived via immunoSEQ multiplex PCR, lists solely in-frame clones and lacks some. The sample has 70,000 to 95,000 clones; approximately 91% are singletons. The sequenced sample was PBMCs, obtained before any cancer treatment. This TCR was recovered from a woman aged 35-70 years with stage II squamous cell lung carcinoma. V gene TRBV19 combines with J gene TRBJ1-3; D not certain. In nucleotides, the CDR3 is TGTGCCAGTAGTATAAGGCCTACTGGAAACACCATATATTTT. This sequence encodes CASSIRPTGNTIYF. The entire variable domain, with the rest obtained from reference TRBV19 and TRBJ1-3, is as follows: DGGITQSPKYLFRKEGQNVTLSCEQNLNHDAMYWYRQDPGQGLRLIYYSQIVNDFQKGDIAEGYSVSREKKESFPLTVTSAQKNPTAFYLCASSIRPTGNTIYFGEGSWLTVV.